This T cell receptor delta chain derives from a study of gamma-delta chains in newborns, infants, children. In the study overall: Microbial exposure reportedly drives polyclonal innate γδ T cell expansion after birth.

TCRdb reanalyzed the reads using CATT. The sample carries roughly 3,100 delta-chain clones, about 47% recorded once. CDR3 size: 18 residues. Trimming stripped 3 bases from V and 0 bases from J, with 14 bases between. The germline V gene has CDR1 GEAIGNYY and CDR2 EKD. Notes on this clone: A much larger clonotype is one base distant, so this may be a read error. The sample has other DNA sequences that encode this CDR3 too.

The gene calls are TRDV2 and TRDJ3, with D possibly being TRDD3 (6 bases). This receptor was obtained from a child who received the measles vaccine. Sequencing used blood. CDR3 residues: CACDLLGVSSWDTRQMFF. DNA of the CDR3: TGTGCCTGTGACCTACTGGGCGTCAGCTCCTGGGACACCCGACAGATGTTTTTC.